This T cell receptor beta chain was sequenced in a study of response to subunit inactivated influenza vaccine. Study-wide results and limits: Few new T cells, the authors suggested, are recruited by each seasonal influenza vaccination.

In TCRdb, the RT-PCR reads were re-called with MiXCR into one record per CDR3 protein. The sample has 600,000 to 700,000 distinct CDR3 sequences, 12% to 15% seen once; the top ten hold 7.5% to 8%. Trimming stripped 10 bases from V and 2 bases from J, with 10 bases between. CDR3 length equals 13 residues. The germline V gene encodes CDR1 KGHDR and CDR2 SFDVKD. Points on this clonotype: Its cognate antigen is unknown.

Sequencing was performed on PBMCs from blood, taken less than 15 days before vaccination. This TCR came from a man between 45 and 60 years old who received an inactivated influenza vaccine. The chain recombines TRBV24-1 with TRBJ2-2; the D gene is possibly TRBD1 (6 bases). The CDR3 region is CATGQLNTGELFF. CDR3 coding DNA: TGTGCCACAGGACAGCTTAACACCGGGGAGCTGTTTTTT.